These T cell receptor beta chains were read from a single sample in a study of blood T cell repertoires in COVID-19. Produced via immunoSEQ multiplex PCR; TCRdb's table is partial and in-frame only. The sample records around 150,000 clones, around 80% being singletons. The sequenced sample consisted of peripheral blood. The receptors come from a man aged 55 to 70 who had recovered from COVID-19. The CDR3 runs from the conserved cysteine through the conserved F or W. D genes are given only for firm matches. Only some rows state a clone size, as once, few, many or a class for expanded clones.

TRBV27	.	TRBJ2-1	TRBD1	CASRNGQGAVGYEQFF	TGTGCCAGCCGAAACGGACAGGGGGCAGTTGGCTATGAGCAGTTCTTC
TRBV19	.	TRBJ1-5	.	CASSGDKNQPQHF	TGTGCCAGTAGTGGGGACAAGAATCAGCCCCAGCATTTT
TRBV2	.	TRBJ2-7	TRBD2	CASLLAGVASYEQYF	TGTGCCAGCTTACTAGCGGGGGTAGCCTCCTACGAGCAGTACTTC
TRBV4-3	.	TRBJ2-7	.	CASSPTVGGDANEQYF	TGCGCCAGCAGCCCCACGGTCGGCGGGGATGCTAACGAGCAGTACTTC
TRBV4-1	.	TRBJ2-5	.	CASSQDALTIKETQYF	TGCGCCAGCAGCCAAGATGCGTTAACTATTAAAGAGACCCAGTACTTC
TRBV9	.	TRBJ1-2	.	CASSVSAGGSGYTF	TGTGCCAGCAGCGTTTCCGCGGGGGGGAGTGGCTACACCTTC
TRBV5-3	.	TRBJ2-1	.	CARSPGVRNSYNEQFF	TGTGCCAGAAGCCCGGGGGTTCGGAACTCCTACAATGAGCAGTTCTTC
TRBV28	once	TRBJ2-1	TRBD1	CASSTRTGTSYNEQFF	TGTGCCAGCAGTACCCGGACAGGTACCTCCTACAATGAGCAGTTCTTC
TRBV5-5	.	TRBJ1-5	.	CASSLEAGNQPQHF	TGTGCCAGCAGCTTGGAGGCGGGCAATCAGCCCCAGCATTTT
TRBV4-2	.	TRBJ2-1	TRBD2	CASSQIGTSGSYNEQFF	TGTGCCAGCAGCCAAATCGGGACTAGCGGGAGCTACAATGAGCAGTTCTTC
TRBV5-4	.	TRBJ1-2	TRBD1	CASSRSGQGVDGYTF	TGTGCCAGCAGCAGGTCCGGACAGGGGGTTGATGGCTACACCTTC
TRBV2	.	TRBJ1-2	.	CASRDDSYYGYTF	TGTGCCAGCAGAGACGACAGCTACTATGGCTACACCTTC
TRBV10-2	.	TRBJ1-1	.	CASSDPTPSNTEAFF	TGCGCCAGCAGTGACCCAACCCCCAGTAACACTGAAGCTTTCTTT
TRBV18	.	TRBJ1-2	TRBD1	CASSQQGPPTDGYTF	TGTGCCAGCTCACAACAGGGGCCTCCTACGGATGGCTACACCTTC
TRBV19	.	TRBJ2-5	TRBD1	CASSTGQGSKTQYF	TGTGCCAGTAGTACCGGACAGGGATCGAAGACCCAGTACTTC
TRBV6-2/TRBV6-3	few	TRBJ1-5	TRBD1	CASSPRPPGTGQPQHF	TGTGCCAGCAGCCCTCGCCCCCCCGGGACAGGACAGCCCCAGCATTTT
TRBV5-1	.	TRBJ2-7	TRBD1	CASSDGQDASYEQYF	TGCGCCAGCAGCGATGGACAGGACGCTTCCTACGAGCAGTACTTC
TRBV14	once	TRBJ2-3	.	CASSQEGPAGPTGTDTQYF	TGTGCCAGCAGCCAAGAGGGTCCGGCGGGACCTACGGGCACAGATACGCAGTATTTT
TRBV2	once	TRBJ2-2	TRBD1	CATMMKDRGLYTGELFF	TGTGCCACCATGATGAAGGACAGGGGTCTTTACACCGGGGAGCTGTTTTTT
TRBV11-2	.	TRBJ1-1	TRBD1	CASSPRQGNTEAFF	TGTGCCAGCAGCCCCAGACAGGGGAACACTGAAGCTTTCTTT
TRBV28	.	TRBJ1-2	TRBD1	CASSIRTGYPYGYTF	TGTGCCAGCAGCATCCGGACAGGGTATCCCTATGGCTACACCTTC
TRBV25-1	.	TRBJ1-5	.	CASSAAGSGPQHF	TGTGCCAGCAGTGCGGCAGGTAGTGGGCCCCAGCATTTT
TRBV28	few	TRBJ1-3	.	CASSFSGGSGNTIYF	TGTGCCAGCAGTTTCTCCGGGGGCTCTGGAAACACCATATATTTT
TRBV29-1	.	TRBJ2-3	.	CSVKTQRGTDTQYF	TGCAGCGTCAAAACCCAGAGGGGCACAGATACGCAGTATTTT
TRBV27	.	TRBJ1-6	.	CASSLSSGNGNNSPLHF	TGTGCCAGCAGTTTATCTTCGGGGAACGGGAATAATTCACCCCTCCACTTT
TRBV6-5	.	TRBJ2-3	.	CASSPGILHTDTQYF	TGTGCCAGCAGCCCCGGGATCTTACACACAGATACGCAGTATTTT
TRBV11-3	.	TRBJ2-7	TRBD1	CASSLGDSDHEQYF	TGTGCCAGCAGCTTAGGGGACAGCGACCACGAGCAGTACTTC
TRBV7-3	.	TRBJ2-1	TRBD2	CASSPGSGDNEQFF	TGTGCCAGCAGCCCCGGAAGCGGGGACAATGAGCAGTTCTTC
TRBV7-2	.	TRBJ2-2	TRBD1	CASSLTGGVTGELFF	TGTGCCAGCAGCTTAACAGGGGGCGTCACCGGGGAGCTGTTTTTT
TRBV20-1	few	TRBJ1-5	.	CSASFGRDQPQHF	TGCAGTGCTAGTTTCGGGAGAGATCAGCCCCAGCATTTT
TRBV18	.	TRBJ2-7	.	CASSPRPAQSSEQYF	TGTGCCAGCTCACCACGGCCAGCACAGTCTTCCGAGCAGTACTTC
TRBV19	.	TRBJ2-1	TRBD1	CASSIEAGQGGNEQFF	TGTGCCAGTAGTATAGAGGCGGGACAGGGGGGGAATGAGCAGTTCTTC
TRBV5-6	.	TRBJ1-6	.	CASSLGYSPNSPLHF	TGTGCCAGCAGCTTGGGATACTCCCCAAATTCACCCCTCCACTTT
TRBV5-5	.	TRBJ2-5	.	CASSLGDGETQYF	TGTGCCAGCAGCTTAGGAGACGGAGAGACCCAGTACTTC